Shown below are 11 T cell receptor beta chains from a single sample sequenced in a study of cytomegalovirus exposure and HLA in healthy donors. The data were produced by immunoSEQ multiplex PCR, yet TCRdb's version contains in-frame clones alone and is incomplete. In the table there are about 110,000 clones, about 85% of which are singletons. The material sequenced was PBMCs. The receptors derive from a woman younger than 35 in good health and CMV-seronegative.

The chain has TRBV7-8 and TRBJ1-5; D unresolved. CDR3 size: 15 residues. The V gene lost 1 base and the J gene lost 3 bases, with 10 bases spanning the gap. The germline CDR1 and CDR2 sequences are SGHVS and FQNEAQ. In nucleotides, the CDR3 is TGTGCCAGCAGCTTAGAGTACAGCCCCAATCAGCCCCAGCATTTT. Its protein is CASSLEYSPNQPQHF.

This chain joins TRBV28 and TRBJ1-2, with 7 bases matching TRBD1. With 5 bases clipped from V and 5 bases from J, the junction kept 8 bases outside the gene matches. CDR1 and CDR2 (germline): MDHEN, SYDVKM. This CDR3 is 14 amino acids long. In DNA, the CDR3 is TGTGCCAGCAGTCTAGGGGACAGACCGTATGGCTACACCTTC. It encodes CASSLGDRPYGYTF.

The rearrangement links TRBV27 to TRBJ1-4; D call uncertain. V lost 3 bases, J lost 6 bases, and 11 bases lay in between. The CDR3 consists of 14 residues. CDR1 MNHEY and CDR2 SMNVEV come from the germline V gene (reference sequence). The CDR3 region has the DNA TGTGCCAGCAGTTTTAGCTTGTTTGATGAAAAACTGTTTTTT. This encodes CASSFSLFDEKLFF.

This clone was found once. The chain couples TRBV25-1 to TRBJ1-1, with no clear D. Germline loops: CDR1 MGHDK, CDR2 SYGVNS. Trimming removed 1 base at V and 6 bases at J, with 12 bases between. CDR3 length: 14 amino acids. The CDR3 bases are TGTGCCAGCAGTGAATCCCAGGTCATCCCTGAAGCTTTCTTT. Protein: CASSESQVIPEAFF.

The chain couples TRBV5-1 to TRBJ2-7; 9 bases fit TRBD1. Looked up from germline, CDR1 is SGHRS and CDR2 is YFSETQ. CDR3 length: 16 residues. V lost 5 bases to trimming and J lost 2 bases; unmatched junction nucleotides: 11. The CDR3 sequence: CASRSTGQGITYEQYF. Here the CDR3 DNA reads TGCGCCAGCAGATCGACAGGACAGGGGATAACCTACGAGCAGTACTTC.

The rearrangement uses TRBV29-1 and TRBJ2-5, with D possibly being TRBD1 (6 bases). CDR1 and CDR2 from the germline V gene are SQVTM and ANQGSEA. V was trimmed by 6 bases and J by 1 base, leaving 9 bases between them. The CDR3 sequence is 12 residues long. CDR3 region: CSVRGGQETQYF. The CDR3 DNA reads TGCAGCGTACGAGGGGGCCAAGAGACCCAGTACTTC.

The genes are TRBV5-6 and TRBJ2-5, with TRBD1 matching 7 bases. This CDR3 is built from 14 residues. CDR1 is SGHDT, CDR2 YYEEEE, per germline. J was trimmed by 2 bases and V by 4 bases; bases with no gene match: 5. The CDR3 sequence is CASSPRGFQETQYF. The CDR3 nucleotides are TGTGCCAGCAGCCCCAGGGGGTTTCAAGAGACCCAGTACTTC.

The gene calls are TRBV6-6 and TRBJ2-3; TRBD2 matches at 8 bases. The CDR3 runs to 16 residues. Per the germline V gene, CDR1 is MNHNY and CDR2 is SVGAGI (reference sequence). The J segment lost 1 base and the V segment lost 4 bases, leaving 7 bases of the junction unmatched. The CDR3 spells CASSFSAAGGTDTQYF. DNA for the CDR3: TGTGCCAGCAGTTTCTCCGCAGCGGGGGGCACAGATACGCAGTATTTT.

CDR3 DNA: TGTGCCAGCAGACCACAGGGATCCATGAACACTGAAGCTTTCTTT. This sequence encodes CASRPQGSMNTEAFF. V and J are TRBV7-9 and TRBJ1-1, with D maybe TRBD1 (6 bases). This CDR3 is 15 amino acids long. With 6 bases removed from V and 0 bases from J, the gap between germline ends came to 14 bases. The germline V gene encodes CDR1 SEHNR and CDR2 FQNEAQ (reference sequence). The whole variable domain, filled in from reference TRBV7-9 and TRBJ1-1, reads DTGVSQNPRHKITKRGQNVTFRCDPISEHNRLYWYRQTLGQGPEFLTYFQNEAQLEKSRLLSDRFSAERPKGSFSTLEIQRTEQGDSAMYLCASRPQGSMNTEAFFGQGTRLTVV.

The chain recombines TRBV6-1 with TRBJ1-4; 9 bases fit TRBD1. The CDR3 runs 18 residues. The V gene end was trimmed by 2 bases and the J gene end by 7 bases; junction bases not matched to a gene: 14. CDR1 MNHNS and CDR2 SASEGT come from the germline V gene. This CDR3 reads CASSEKLRVGTGLEKLFF. The CDR3 coding sequence is TGTGCCAGCAGTGAAAAACTTAGGGTGGGGACAGGGCTTGAAAAACTGTTTTTT.

The CDR3 loop reads CASSPSGTGHGTYEQYF. The CDR3 region has the DNA TGTGCCAGCAGCCCATCCGGGACAGGGCACGGCACCTACGAGCAGTACTTC. V is TRBV7-9 and J is TRBJ2-7; TRBD1 matches at 9 bases. This CDR3 has 17 amino acids. The trim removed 5 bases at V and 2 bases at J, leaving 13 bases unmatched. Germline V gives CDR1 SEHNR, CDR2 FQNEAQ (reference sequence).